Listed here are 17 T cell receptor beta chains from one sample, sequenced in a study of OX40 agonist ivuxolimab in advanced cancers. The library was produced with the immunoSEQ multiplex PCR assay. The immuneACCESS repertoire file appears here via TCRdb, limited to in-frame rearrangements. These files lack a portion of the clones; in checked studies, under half of the deficit traces to unresolved V genes, and the cause of the others is not known. The sample profile shows 35,000 to 55,000 clones; about 93% of them were found once. Roughly 11% of the sample is in the top ten clones. The source was CD4+ or CD8+ T cells sorted from blood, collected in a trial of the OX40 agonist ivuxolimab. The receptors come from an adult with an advanced solid tumor such as melanoma, head and neck, liver or kidney cancer.

DNA of the CDR3: TGTGCCAGCAGCCAAGCCCGACGGGTTGACTCCTACGAGCAGTACTTC. It encodes CASSQARRVDSYEQYF. The chain couples TRBV14 to TRBJ2-7; no definite D call. V was cut by 1 base and J by 0 bases, with 13 bases left in between. This CDR3 is 16 amino acids long. The germline gives CDR1 SGHDN, CDR2 FVKESK.

The rearrangement joins TRBV28 to TRBJ2-1, with 7 bases fitting TRBD2. Germline V lookup: CDR1 MDHEN, CDR2 SYDVKM. After removal of 5 bases from V and 8 bases from J, the junction contained 6 bases not matched to a gene. CDR3 length: 13 residues. Here the CDR3 reads CASSVGGSDEQFF. CDR3 DNA: TGTGCCAGCAGTGTGGGAGGGAGTGATGAGCAGTTCTTC.

The chain uses TRBV28 and TRBJ2-2; 11 bases are a match to TRBD2. Germline CDR1 is MDHEN and CDR2 is SYDVKM. Trimming took 3 bases from V and 6 from J; bases not matched to a gene: 9. The CDR3 consists of 17 residues. CDR3 nucleotide sequence: TGTGCCAGCAGTTTGGCCTTAGCGGGAGGGCCGGCCGGGGAGCTGTTTTTT. Its protein is CASSLALAGGPAGELFF.

In this sample, this clone turned up once. This rearrangement joins TRBV13 to TRBJ2-3, with 11 bases identical to TRBD2. The CDR3 is made up of 14 amino acids. V dropped 6 bases and J dropped 5; count of bases not matched to a gene: 4. The germline CDR1 and CDR2 sequences are PRHDT and FYEKMQ (reference sequence). The CDR3 reads CASSSGRALDTQYF. In DNA form, the CDR3 reads TGTGCCAGCAGTAGCGGGAGGGCCCTAGATACGCAGTATTTT.

This chain uses TRBV27 with TRBJ2-7; D is possibly TRBD2 (6 bases). The V end was cut by 7 bases, the J end by 0 bases, with 13 bases between. This CDR3 spans 14 amino acids. CDR1 and CDR2 from the germline V gene are MNHEY and SMNVEV (reference sequence). CDR3 coding DNA: TGTGCCAGCATGGAGGGGATACTCTCCTACGAGCAGTACTTC. Protein product: CASMEGILSYEQYF.

The V call is TRBV5-6, the J call TRBJ2-7, with D hard to call. In germline, CDR1 is SGHDT, CDR2 YYEEEE. The CDR3 length is 12 residues. The germline V and J ends were trimmed by 3 bases and 7 bases, with 11 bases remaining between them. CDR3 amino acids: CASSSGDGEQYF. CDR3 DNA: TGTGCCAGCAGCTCAGGTGACGGGGAGCAGTACTTC.

The chain has TRBV7-9 and TRBJ2-5; D gene unclear. This CDR3 is built from 13 residues. Trimming removed 4 bases from V and 2 bases from J, with 8 bases in between. CDR1 is SEHNR, CDR2 FQNEAQ, per germline (reference sequence). CDR3 coding DNA: TGTGCCAGCAGCTCAGACACTCAAGAGACCCAGTACTTC. Protein: CASSSDTQETQYF. The full variable domain, its missing parts supplied by reference TRBV7-9 and TRBJ2-5, is DTGVSQNPRHKITKRGQNVTFRCDPISEHNRLYWYRQTLGQGPEFLTYFQNEAQLEKSRLLSDRFSAERPKGSFSTLEIQRTEQGDSAMYLCASSSDTQETQYFGPGTRLLVL.

This chain connects TRBV11-2 to TRBJ2-2; the match to TRBD2 covers 11 bases. CDR1 SGHAT and CDR2 FQNNGV come from the germline V gene. V trimming: 3 bases; J trimming: 2 bases; junction bases outside the gene matches: 5. The length of the CDR3 is 17 residues. The CDR3 DNA sequence: TGTGCCAGCAGCTTTCTTGGACTAGCGGGTAACACCGGGGAGCTGTTTTTT. Amino acid sequence: CASSFLGLAGNTGELFF.

The chain has TRBV4-2 and TRBJ2-7, with no clear D. Germline lookup yields CDR1 LGHNA and CDR2 YNFKEQ. V was shortened by 0 bases and J by 6 bases, with 9 bases between the two germline ends. CDR3 size: 13 residues. In DNA, the CDR3 is TGTGCCAGCAGCCAAGAGGGCGCCGGCGAGCAGTACTTC. Its translation: CASSQEGAGEQYF.

Only one count was recorded for this clone. The chain employs TRBV5-6 and TRBJ2-7; TRBD1 or TRBD2 may be the D gene (5 bases each). The CDR3 totals 14 residues. V was clipped by 0 bases and J by 6 bases, with 13 bases between them. Germline V gene lookup returns CDR1 SGHDT and CDR2 YYEEEE. DNA for the CDR3: TGTGCCAGCAGCTTGGACGGGGCCGCGAGCGAGCAGTACTTC. Amino acid sequence: CASSLDGAASEQYF.

The chain has TRBV7-8 and TRBJ1-1; no clear D gene. The germline V gene has CDR1 SGHVS and CDR2 FQNEAQ. The CDR3 is made up of 12 amino acids. Trimming took off 0 bases at V and 5 bases at J, with 4 bases between the two ends. The CDR3 is CASSLAGTEAFF. The CDR3 DNA reads as TGTGCCAGCAGCTTAGCGGGAACTGAAGCTTTCTTT.

This sequence joins TRBV7-9 and TRBJ1-2; no firm D call. V was clipped by 5 bases and J by 0 bases, with 13 bases between them. The CDR3 covers 15 residues. CDR1 and CDR2 from the germline V gene are SEHNR and FQNEAQ (reference sequence). The CDR3 here is CASSPGLLANYGYTF. The CDR3 region has the DNA TGTGCCAGCAGCCCTGGACTGTTAGCTAACTATGGCTACACCTTC.

The chain joins TRBV5-5 to TRBJ2-3; D not resolved. Germline loops: CDR1 SGHKS, CDR2 YYEKEE (reference sequence). The CDR3 totals 12 residues. V lost 2 bases, J lost 15 bases, and 16 bases lay in between. This CDR3 reads CASSFRPHGHYF. As DNA, the CDR3 is TGTGCCAGCAGCTTCCGGCCCCACGGCCATTATTTT.

V is TRBV5-6 and J is TRBJ1-1; D possibly corresponds to TRBD1 (5 bases). CDR1 is SGHDT and CDR2 is YYEEEE in the germline V gene. CDR3 length equals 13 residues. Trimming left V 3 bases short and J 2 bases short, with 8 bases between. The CDR3 nucleotides read TGTGCCAGCAGCTCTCAGGGAAACACTGAAGCTTTCTTT. Protein product: CASSSQGNTEAFF.

The J gene is TRBJ2-7, the V gene TRBV27; 11 bases fit TRBD2. The germline V gene encodes CDR1 MNHEY and CDR2 SMNVEV (reference sequence). The CDR3 runs 14 residues. Trimming cost V 4 bases and J 3 bases; bases outside gene matches: 2. CDR3 coding DNA: TGTGCCAGCAGTTCCGGGACTAGCGGCTACGAGCAGTACTTC. It specifies CASSSGTSGYEQYF.

The chain combines TRBV7-2 with TRBJ2-5; 12 bases line up with TRBD1. Germline values: CDR1 SGHTA, CDR2 FQGNSA. V dropped 5 bases and J dropped 1; count of bases not matched to a gene: 14. There are 19 residues in the CDR3. Here the CDR3 reads CASSRGQGAGSVFQETQYF. DNA for the CDR3: TGTGCCAGCAGCCGGGGACAGGGGGCTGGTAGCGTCTTCCAAGAGACCCAGTACTTC.

The chain carries TRBV10-3 and TRBJ2-1, with TRBD2 matching 12 bases. Germline V lookup: CDR1 ENHRY, CDR2 SYGVKD. With 5 bases clipped from V and 2 bases from J, the junction kept 7 bases outside the gene matches. The CDR3 is made up of 17 amino acids. The CDR3 nucleotides are TGTGCCATCAGTTCGACTAGCGGGAGAAGTACCTACAATGAGCAGTTCTTC. Amino acids: CAISSTSGRSTYNEQFF.